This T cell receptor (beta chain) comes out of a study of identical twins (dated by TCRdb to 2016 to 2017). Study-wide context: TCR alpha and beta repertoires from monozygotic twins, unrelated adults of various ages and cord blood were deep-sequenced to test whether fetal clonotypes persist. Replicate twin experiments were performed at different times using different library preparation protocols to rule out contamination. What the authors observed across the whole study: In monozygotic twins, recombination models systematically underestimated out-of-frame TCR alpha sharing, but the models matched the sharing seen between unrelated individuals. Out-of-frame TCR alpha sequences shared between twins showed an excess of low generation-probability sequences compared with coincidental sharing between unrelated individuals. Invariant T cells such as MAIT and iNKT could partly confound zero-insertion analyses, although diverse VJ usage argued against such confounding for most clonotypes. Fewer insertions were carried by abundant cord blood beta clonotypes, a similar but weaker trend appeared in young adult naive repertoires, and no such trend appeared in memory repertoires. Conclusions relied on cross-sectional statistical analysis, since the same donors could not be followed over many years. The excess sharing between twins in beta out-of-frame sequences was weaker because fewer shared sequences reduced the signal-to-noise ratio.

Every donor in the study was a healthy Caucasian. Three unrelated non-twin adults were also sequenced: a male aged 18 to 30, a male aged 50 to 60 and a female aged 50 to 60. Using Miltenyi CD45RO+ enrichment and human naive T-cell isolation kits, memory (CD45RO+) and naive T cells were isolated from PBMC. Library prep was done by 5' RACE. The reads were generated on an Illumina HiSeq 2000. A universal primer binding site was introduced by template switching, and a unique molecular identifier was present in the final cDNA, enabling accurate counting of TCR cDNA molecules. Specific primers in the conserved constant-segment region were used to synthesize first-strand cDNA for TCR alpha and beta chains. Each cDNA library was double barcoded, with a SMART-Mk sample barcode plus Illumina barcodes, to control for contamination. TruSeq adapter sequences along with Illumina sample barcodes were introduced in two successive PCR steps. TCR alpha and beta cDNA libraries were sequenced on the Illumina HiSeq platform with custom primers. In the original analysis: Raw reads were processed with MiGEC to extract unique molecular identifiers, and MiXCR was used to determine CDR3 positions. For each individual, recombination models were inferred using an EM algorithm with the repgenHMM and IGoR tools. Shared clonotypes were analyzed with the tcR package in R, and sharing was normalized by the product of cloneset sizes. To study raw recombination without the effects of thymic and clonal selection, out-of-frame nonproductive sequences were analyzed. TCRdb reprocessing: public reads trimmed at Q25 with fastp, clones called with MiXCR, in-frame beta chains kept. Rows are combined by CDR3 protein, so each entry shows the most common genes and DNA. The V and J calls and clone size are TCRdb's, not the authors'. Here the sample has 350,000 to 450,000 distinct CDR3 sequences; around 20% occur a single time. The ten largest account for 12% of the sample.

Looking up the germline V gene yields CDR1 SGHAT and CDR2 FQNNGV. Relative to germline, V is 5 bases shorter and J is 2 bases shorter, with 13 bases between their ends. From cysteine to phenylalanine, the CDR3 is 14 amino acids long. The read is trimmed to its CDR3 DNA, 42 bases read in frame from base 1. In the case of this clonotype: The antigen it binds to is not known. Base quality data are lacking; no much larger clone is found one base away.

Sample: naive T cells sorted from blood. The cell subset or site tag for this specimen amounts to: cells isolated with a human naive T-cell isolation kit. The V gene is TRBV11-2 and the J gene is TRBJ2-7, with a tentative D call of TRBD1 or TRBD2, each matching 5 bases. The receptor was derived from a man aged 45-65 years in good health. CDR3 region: CASSPRMGAYEQYF. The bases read TGTGCCAGCAGCCCCCGAATGGGGGCCTACGAGCAGTACTTC. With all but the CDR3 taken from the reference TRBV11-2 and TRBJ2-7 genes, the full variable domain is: EAGVAQSPRYKIIEKRQSVAFWCNPISGHATLYWYQQILGQGPKLLIQFQNNGVVDDSQLPKDRFSAERLKGVDSTLKIQPAKLEDSAVYLCASSPRMGAYEQYFGPGTRLTVT.